This T cell receptor (beta chain) appears in the sequencing data of a study of shared clonotypes between healthy human individuals. Looking at the study overall: A couple of women and a few men aged 18 to 49 made up the donors. Study conclusions and caveats: Only blood underwent sampling, and tissue repertoires likely differ.

Using immunoSEQ multiplex PCR, the repertoire was profiled, and TCRdb retains in-frame clones only, with some absent. This table has roughly 2 million clones, roughly 94% appearing once. In regard to this clone: Antigen: not known.

The material sequenced was naive CD4+ T cells sorted from blood. Subset of the sample: CD45RA+ positively selected. This TCR derives from a man aged 18 to 29 in good health.

CDR3 DNA: TGTGCCACCGCCCAGGGGGGCTACGAGCAGTACTTC. Its translation: CATAQGGYEQYF. This chain links TRBV7-2 with TRBJ2-7, with D tentatively TRBD1 (7 bases). Trimming took off 10 bases at V and 3 bases at J, with 13 bases between the two ends. Germline V gene data show CDR1 as SGHTA and CDR2 as FQGNSA. This CDR3 region has 12 residues.